The 26 T cell receptor beta chains listed next were all sequenced from one sample in a study of T cell responses to AZD1222 COVID-19 vaccine. Profiling relied on immunoSEQ multiplex PCR, and the TCRdb table lists in-frame clones only, not all of them. Of about 140,000 clones listed, 85% to 90% are singletons. The source material was peripheral blood, sampled on day 0 of AZD1222 vaccination. Every receptor here comes from an adult in good health.

The chain is built from TRBV6-5 and TRBJ1-1; no definite D call. This CDR3 region has 14 residues. Germline CDR1 is MNHEY and CDR2 is SVGAGI. V shed 0 bases and J shed 3 bases, with 8 bases lying between them. As DNA, the CDR3 is TGTGCCAGCAGTTACTCGAGTCTGGACACTGAAGCTTTCTTT. Its translation: CASSYSSLDTEAFF.

The V and J genes are TRBV6-5 and TRBJ1-1; D call uncertain. The germline V gene encodes CDR1 MNHEY and CDR2 SVGAGI. The length of the CDR3 is 13 residues. V was clipped by 6 bases and J by 0 bases, with 8 bases between them. This chain's CDR3 is CASRPPMNTEAFF. CDR3 bases: TGTGCCAGCAGACCTCCTATGAACACTGAAGCTTTCTTT.

This clone was detected once. V is TRBV29-1 and J is TRBJ1-4; no clear D gene. The V end was cut by 7 bases, the J end by 8 bases, with 14 bases between. The CDR3 has 12 amino acids. Germline loops: CDR1 SQVTM, CDR2 ANQGSEA. In DNA, the CDR3 is TGCAGCGCGGCGGGATTCGAGGAAAAACTGTTTTTT. Amino acid sequence: CSAAGFEEKLFF.

The CDR3, as DNA: TGTGCCAGCAGTTACGGGGACCCGAACACCGGGGAGCTGTTTTTT. Translation: CASSYGDPNTGELFF. V usage is TRBV6-5 and J usage is TRBJ2-2; the D call may be TRBD1 or TRBD2 (5 bases each). V shed 2 bases and J shed 0 bases, with 7 bases lying between them. The V gene's germline CDR1 is MNHEY and CDR2 SVGAGI. The length of the CDR3 is 15 residues.

The chain couples TRBV18 to TRBJ1-5, with D unclear. This CDR3 has 13 residues. Germline V gene lookup returns CDR1 KGHSH and CDR2 LQKENI. The ends were cut back, 2 bases at V and 4 bases at J, with 6 bases in the middle. The CDR3 loop reads CASSPGLNQPQHF. CDR3 sequence (DNA): TGTGCCAGCTCACCAGGGTTGAATCAGCCCCAGCATTTT.

The rearrangement links TRBV2 to TRBJ2-1; 11 positions match TRBD2. The CDR3 is 15 residues long. Trimming took 5 bases from V and 9 from J; bases not matched to a gene: 9. CDR1 is SNHLY, CDR2 FYNNEI, per germline. In DNA form, the CDR3 reads TGTGCCAGCAGTCCCGGGACTAGCGGTCGTGTTGAGCAGTTCTTC. The encoded protein is CASSPGTSGRVEQFF.

DNA of the CDR3: TGTGCCAGCACGGCGGGGGAAAAACTGTTTTTT. Protein sequence: CASTAGEKLFF. This chain links TRBV25-1 with TRBJ1-4; D ambiguous. The CDR3 sequence is 11 residues long. CDR1 is MGHDK and CDR2 is SYGVNS in the germline V gene. Trimming shortened V by 7 bases and J by 8 bases, and 8 bases separated the two germline ends. The variable domain in full, with the rest retrieved from reference TRBV25-1 and TRBJ1-4, is EADIYQTPRYLVIGTGKKITLECSQTMGHDKMYWYQQDPGMELHLIHYSYGVNSTEKGDLSSESTVSRIRTEHFPLTLESARPSHTSQYLCASTAGEKLFFGSGTQLSVL.

The V gene is TRBV19, the J gene TRBJ1-2, with 7 bases identical to TRBD1. Germline-derived CDR1 and CDR2 are LNHDA and SQIVND (reference sequence). CDR3 size: 15 residues. V trimming: 6 bases; J trimming: 5 bases; junction bases outside the gene matches: 12. CDR3 nucleotide sequence: TGTGCCAGTAGCTTACGGCTCACAGGGGATTATGGCTACACCTTC. This translates into CASSLRLTGDYGYTF.

The rearrangement joins TRBV5-1 to TRBJ1-2; tentative D call: TRBD1 (6 bases). V gave up 2 bases and J gave up 2 bases, with 16 bases separating them. The germline gives CDR1 SGHRS, CDR2 YFSETQ. This CDR3 spans 16 amino acids. CDR3 in DNA: TGCGCCAGCAGCTTTGGGGACATACAAATAAACTATGGCTACACCTTC. It specifies CASSFGDIQINYGYTF.

The chain has TRBV12-3 or TRBV12-4 and TRBJ1-1; D unresolved. Trimming took 10 bases from V and 4 from J, leaving 16 bases between them. CDR3 length equals 13 residues. The CDR3, as DNA: TGTGCCACCCGCTTTTCGGGTTTCACTGAAGCTTTCTTT. Translation gives CATRFSGFTEAFF.

There are a few counts of this clone. This rearrangement joins TRBV10-2 to TRBJ2-3; TRBD1 might be the D (7 bases). Per germline, CDR1 WSHSY and CDR2 SAAADI. The CDR3 has 15 amino acids. V lost 7 bases, J lost 2 bases, and 16 bases lay in between. The CDR3 is CASTRGEAHTDTQYF. CDR3 nucleotide sequence: TGCGCCAGCACCAGGGGGGAGGCACACACAGATACGCAGTATTTT.

Only one count was recorded for this clone. The chain joins TRBV7-2 to TRBJ2-3; no clear D gene. Germline lookup yields CDR1 SGHTA and CDR2 FQGNSA. The V end was cut by 5 bases, the J end by 0 bases, with 15 bases between. The CDR3 runs to 16 residues. CDR3 residues: CASSRSLGSSTDTQYF. The CDR3 bases are TGTGCCAGCAGCCGCAGCCTGGGCTCTAGCACAGATACGCAGTATTTT.

This chain links TRBV7-8 with TRBJ2-1; the D is unclear. Germline V gene sequence: CDR1 SGHVS, CDR2 FQNEAQ. This CDR3 spans 17 amino acids. Trimming shortened V by 4 bases and J by 8 bases, and 24 bases separated the two germline ends. The CDR3 region has the DNA TGTGCCAGCAGCTCTCTCGGAGCGCCCGACATCCGTGATGAGCAGTTCTTC. Protein: CASSSLGAPDIRDEQFF.

This chain uses TRBV28 with TRBJ2-1; 10 nucleotides align to TRBD1. The J segment lost 9 bases and the V segment lost 5 bases, leaving 4 bases of the junction unmatched. This CDR3 comprises 13 residues. In germline, CDR1 is MDHEN, CDR2 SYDVKM. The CDR3 reads CASSRTGGSEQFF. In nucleotides, the CDR3 is TGTGCCAGCAGTCGGACAGGGGGGAGTGAGCAGTTCTTC.

The chain employs TRBV3-1 (or the pseudogene TRBV3-2) and TRBJ1-1; weak D call: TRBD1 (6 bases). V was clipped by 2 bases and J by 4 bases, with 11 bases between them. The CDR3 is made up of 14 amino acids. Germline CDR1 and CDR2: LGHDT and YNNKEL (reference sequence). CDR3 in amino acids: CASSQLGQITEAFF. CDR3 sequence (DNA): TGTGCCAGCAGCCAATTAGGACAGATCACTGAAGCTTTCTTT.

The chain recombines TRBV30 with TRBJ1-6, with TRBD1 matching 8 bases. Per germline, CDR1 GTSNPN and CDR2 SVGIG (reference sequence). The V and J ends lost 5 bases and 10 bases, in that order; junction bases with no gene match: 10. This CDR3 contains 14 residues. The CDR3 DNA reads TGTGCCTGGGGTGAAACAGGGGGGGGATCACCCCTCCACTTT. This gives the protein CAWGETGGGSPLHF.

The rearrangement links TRBV7-9 to TRBJ2-5; D not resolved. Germline V lookup: CDR1 SEHNR, CDR2 FQNEAQ (reference sequence). The ends were cut back, 7 bases at V and 8 bases at J, with 11 bases in the middle. CDR3 length equals 11 residues. The CDR3 loop is CASNTKGTQYF. DNA for the CDR3: TGTGCCAGCAACACTAAGGGCACCCAGTACTTC.

The CDR3 loop is CASRGSGLDEQFF. The DNA of the CDR3 is TGTGCCAGCAGAGGAAGCGGTCTCGATGAGCAGTTCTTC. This chain joins TRBV11-2 and TRBJ2-1, with a tentative D call TRBD2 (5 bases). The CDR3 runs 13 residues. The V gene's germline CDR1 is SGHAT and CDR2 FQNNGV. V lost 6 bases and J lost 8, with 14 bases in between.

This clone was detected a few times. This chain connects TRBV4-3 to TRBJ2-1; D not certain. This CDR3 is built from 15 residues. Trimming cost V 2 bases and J 0 bases, with 8 bases left between them. Germline CDR1 reads LGHNA; CDR2 reads YSLEER. The CDR3 DNA follows: TGCGCCAGCAGCCAATCCCACCGCTCCTACAATGAGCAGTTCTTC. Its translation: CASSQSHRSYNEQFF.

The V call is TRBV3-1 (or the pseudogene TRBV3-2), the J call TRBJ2-3; D not certain. This CDR3 comprises 14 residues. CDR1 is LGHDT and CDR2 is YNNKEL in the germline V gene (reference sequence). The germline V and J ends were trimmed by 5 bases and 6 bases, with 15 bases remaining between them. CDR3 sequence (DNA): TGTGCCAGCAGCTCTGACCTACACCCGGATACGCAGTATTTT. It codes for CASSSDLHPDTQYF.

To note about this clone: At the DNA level, this CDR3 is encoded by other sequences in the same sample as well. The V call is TRBV5-4, the J call TRBJ2-5; D is unclear. Deletions cut 4 bases from V and 0 bases from J, with 7 bases between. CDR1 SGHNT and CDR2 YYREEE come from the germline V gene (reference sequence). The CDR3 runs 13 residues. CDR3 bases: TGTGCCAGCAGCAGGACGGACCAAGAGACCCAGTACTTC. Protein sequence: CASSRTDQETQYF.

This sequence joins TRBV25-1 and TRBJ2-1; TRBD1 matches at 7 bases. Germline V CDR1 and CDR2: MGHDK, SYGVNS. The J segment lost 5 bases and the V segment lost 8 bases, leaving 3 bases of the junction unmatched. The CDR3 has 12 residues. The CDR3 DNA follows: TGTGCCAGCGGGGACAGTAACAATGAGCAGTTCTTC. It encodes CASGDSNNEQFF. Drawing the rest from reference TRBV25-1 and TRBJ2-1, the complete variable domain is EADIYQTPRYLVIGTGKKITLECSQTMGHDKMYWYQQDPGMELHLIHYSYGVNSTEKGDLSSESTVSRIRTEHFPLTLESARPSHTSQYLCASGDSNNEQFFGPGTRLTVL.

The rearrangement links TRBV19 to TRBJ1-3; D not certain. The germline V gene encodes CDR1 LNHDA and CDR2 SQIVND (reference sequence). This CDR3 has 13 residues. V lost 10 bases and J 0 bases, leaving 10 bases between the germline ends. The CDR3 is CATRAPSGNTIYF. Written as DNA, the CDR3 is TGTGCCACCCGGGCCCCCTCTGGAAACACCATATATTTT. Variable domain in full (rest from reference TRBV19 and TRBJ1-3): DGGITQSPKYLFRKEGQNVTLSCEQNLNHDAMYWYRQDPGQGLRLIYYSQIVNDFQKGDIAEGYSVSREKKESFPLTVTSAQKNPTAFYLCATRAPSGNTIYFGEGSWLTVV.

V usage is TRBV6-4 and J usage is TRBJ2-7, with 7 bases identical to TRBD2. Looked up from germline, CDR1 is MRHNA and CDR2 is SNTAGT. The CDR3 runs 16 residues. The V gene end was trimmed by 3 bases and the J gene end by 4 bases; junction bases not matched to a gene: 12. The DNA for the CDR3 is TGTGCCAGCAGTGAGATTAGCGGGCCACGCCGATACGAGCAGTACTTC. Its protein product is CASSEISGPRRYEQYF.

The chain uses TRBV30 and TRBJ1-1; no firm D call. The CDR3 runs to 12 residues. V was pared by 3 bases and J by 5 bases, with 10 bases between. Germline CDR1 GTSNPN, CDR2 SVGIG (reference sequence). DNA for the CDR3: TGTGCCTGGAGCCTACCGGAGACTGAAGCTTTCTTT. Translating it yields CAWSLPETEAFF.

This sequence joins TRBV4-3 and TRBJ2-3; 14 bases fit TRBD2. Trimming at V came to 4 bases and at J to 2 bases, leaving 17 bases not matched to a gene. Looked up from germline, CDR1 is LGHNA and CDR2 is YSLEER. The CDR3 loop spans 21 amino acids. CDR3 nucleotide sequence: TGCGCCAGCAGCCCACAGGGACTAGCGGGAGACGGGTCATTACCCACAGATACGCAGTATTTT. Translation gives CASSPQGLAGDGSLPTDTQYF.